This TCR beta chain stems from a study of regulatory T cells in long-lasting Graves disease. Overall study findings and caveats: Peripheral blood was the sole material, not thyroid tissue.

This clonotype has ten or more counts. What it recognizes is unknown. Arm-PCR of CDR3 regions with iRepertoire HTBI primers generated TCR beta libraries. Each CDR3 protein gets one entry after TCRdb re-called the multiplex PCR reads with MiXCR. In the table there are approximately 560,000 distinct CDR3 sequences, roughly 16% of which are singletons. The time point is: newly diagnosed GD, antithyroid drugs for less than 3 months. RNA extracted from PBMCs served as the sequencing template. Germline V gene lookup returns CDR1 LNHNV and CDR2 YYDKDF (reference sequence). V lost 0 bases, J lost 7 bases, and 9 bases lay in between. The CDR3 totals 13 residues. This same sample was also part of a study on T cells in Graves' hyperthyroidism and ophthalmopathy. This second report adds: The TCR CDR3 first-round RT-PCR relied on the HTBI primer set.

This sample comprised peripheral blood mononuclear cells (PBMCs), obtained at new diagnosis, from a patient treated with antithyroid drugs. The sequence was collected from a man aged 18 to 30 with Graves disease. The J gene is TRBJ1-2, the V gene TRBV15; D gene uncertain. The CDR3 DNA sequence: TGTGCCACCAGCAGAGAGCGGACTGGTGGCTACACCTTC. This gives the protein CATSRERTGGYTF.